Listed below are T cell receptor beta chains from one sample, sequenced in a study of blood T cell repertoires in COVID-19. This table comes from immunoSEQ multiplex PCR, and its TCRdb copy is limited to in-frame clones, with some not included. The sample lists over 250,000 clones, about 91% seen once, with around 9% in the top ten. Sequencing input: PBMCs or T cells enriched from blood (not recorded which). These receptors were collected from a woman between 18 and 29 years old who had recovered from COVID-19. Both conserved end residues are part of each CDR3. The order of the fields is D gene, J gene, clone size, CDR3 length, V gene, CDR3 protein, CDR3 DNA. A D gene is named only where the DNA matches it firmly. Clone size is stated in some rows and not others, as once, few, many or a class when expanded.

d_call: -
j_call: TRBJ1-1
clone_size: -
cdr3_length: 11
v_call: TRBV28
cdr3_aa: CASSFGSEAFF
cdr3_nt: TGTGCCAGCAGTTTCGGGTCTGAAGCTTTCTTT

d_call: TRBD2
j_call: TRBJ2-1
clone_size: -
cdr3_length: 19
v_call: TRBV9
cdr3_aa: CASSVVGLAGEASYNEQFF
cdr3_nt: TGTGCCAGCAGCGTAGTGGGGCTAGCGGGAGAGGCGTCCTACAATGAGCAGTTCTTC

d_call: -
j_call: TRBJ2-5
clone_size: -
cdr3_length: 14
v_call: TRBV18
cdr3_aa: CASSPPSSKETQYF
cdr3_nt: TGTGCCAGCTCACCACCGTCTAGTAAAGAGACCCAGTACTTC

d_call: -
j_call: TRBJ2-7
clone_size: -
cdr3_length: 15
v_call: TRBV7-2
cdr3_aa: CASSLGTGRPYEQYF
cdr3_nt: TGTGCCAGCAGCTTAGGAACAGGCCGCCCCTACGAGCAGTACTTC

d_call: -
j_call: TRBJ1-5
clone_size: once
cdr3_length: 16
v_call: TRBV21-1
cdr3_aa: CASSSRQGASNQPQHF
cdr3_nt: TGTGCCAGCAGCAGTAGACAGGGGGCTAGCAATCAGCCCCAGCATTTT

d_call: TRBD1
j_call: TRBJ2-2
clone_size: -
cdr3_length: 16
v_call: TRBV27
cdr3_aa: CASTHRQGRSTGELFF
cdr3_nt: TGTGCCAGCACCCATAGACAGGGTCGTAGCACCGGGGAGCTGTTTTTT

d_call: -
j_call: TRBJ1-1
clone_size: -
cdr3_length: 14
v_call: TRBV7-9
cdr3_aa: CASSLTGMNTEAFF
cdr3_nt: TGTGCCAGCAGCTTGACGGGAATGAACACTGAAGCTTTCTTT

d_call: TRBD1
j_call: TRBJ2-5
clone_size: -
cdr3_length: 16
v_call: TRBV24-1
cdr3_aa: CATSDHPGQAQETQYF
cdr3_nt: TGTGCCACCAGTGATCACCCCGGACAGGCACAAGAGACCCAGTACTTC

d_call: TRBD2
j_call: TRBJ2-5
clone_size: -
cdr3_length: 17
v_call: TRBV5-1
cdr3_aa: CASSPRTSGGAGETQYF
cdr3_nt: TGCGCCAGCAGCCCCCGGACTAGCGGGGGGGCCGGGGAGACCCAGTACTTC

d_call: TRBD2
j_call: TRBJ2-7
clone_size: once
cdr3_length: 16
v_call: TRBV7-2
cdr3_aa: CASSPESSGRANEQYF
cdr3_nt: TGTGCCAGCAGCCCGGAATCTAGCGGGAGGGCCAACGAGCAGTACTTC

d_call: TRBD1
j_call: TRBJ2-1
clone_size: -
cdr3_length: 16
v_call: TRBV4-3
cdr3_aa: CASSQGSGQGEGEQFF
cdr3_nt: TGCGCCAGCAGCCAAGGGTCAGGACAGGGGGAAGGTGAGCAGTTCTTC

d_call: TRBD2
j_call: TRBJ2-1
clone_size: -
cdr3_length: 14
v_call: TRBV19
cdr3_aa: CASRSPGLADEQFF
cdr3_nt: TGTGCCAGTAGATCCCCGGGACTAGCGGACGAGCAGTTCTTC

d_call: TRBD1
j_call: TRBJ2-7
clone_size: -
cdr3_length: 14
v_call: TRBV6-5
cdr3_aa: CASRQGAADYEQYF
cdr3_nt: TGTGCCAGCAGGCAGGGGGCGGCGGACTACGAGCAGTACTTC

d_call: -
j_call: TRBJ1-4
clone_size: -
cdr3_length: 14
v_call: TRBV30
cdr3_aa: CAWSVPRGDEKLFF
cdr3_nt: TGTGCCTGGAGTGTACCCAGGGGAGACGAAAAACTGTTTTTT

d_call: -
j_call: TRBJ2-1
clone_size: -
cdr3_length: 13
v_call: TRBV7-9
cdr3_aa: CASSLAVVVEQFF
cdr3_nt: TGTGCCAGCAGCTTAGCGGTGGTAGTTGAGCAGTTCTTC

d_call: -
j_call: TRBJ1-1
clone_size: -
cdr3_length: 15
v_call: TRBV28
cdr3_aa: CASSLHRSVNTEAFF
cdr3_nt: TGTGCCAGCAGTTTACACAGGAGTGTGAACACTGAAGCTTTCTTT

d_call: -
j_call: TRBJ1-1
clone_size: -
cdr3_length: 16
v_call: TRBV7-8
cdr3_aa: CASSLARQDTNTEAFF
cdr3_nt: TGTGCCAGCAGCTTAGCGAGGCAGGACACGAACACTGAAGCTTTCTTT

d_call: -
j_call: TRBJ2-5
clone_size: -
cdr3_length: 14
v_call: TRBV2
cdr3_aa: CASAPPRAKETQYF
cdr3_nt: TGTGCCAGCGCCCCACCTAGAGCCAAAGAGACCCAGTACTTC

d_call: TRBD2
j_call: TRBJ2-2
clone_size: -
cdr3_length: 17
v_call: TRBV7-3
cdr3_aa: CASSRETSGGAAGELFF
cdr3_nt: TGTGCCAGCAGCCGCGAGACTAGCGGGGGGGCCGCCGGGGAGCTGTTTTTT

d_call: TRBD2
j_call: TRBJ2-3
clone_size: -
cdr3_length: 17
v_call: TRBV4-1
cdr3_aa: CASSQVYGLAGTDTQYF
cdr3_nt: TGCGCCAGCAGCCAAGTATATGGTCTAGCGGGCACAGATACGCAGTATTTT

d_call: TRBD1
j_call: TRBJ2-2
clone_size: -
cdr3_length: 19
v_call: TRBV9
cdr3_aa: CASSETGQGSFGHTGELFF
cdr3_nt: TGTGCCAGCAGCGAGACGGGACAGGGGTCGTTCGGTCACACCGGGGAGCTGTTTTTT

d_call: TRBD1
j_call: TRBJ2-3
clone_size: -
cdr3_length: 15
v_call: TRBV14
cdr3_aa: CASSQETGGADTQYF
cdr3_nt: TGTGCCAGCAGCCAAGAGACAGGGGGTGCAGATACGCAGTATTTT

d_call: -
j_call: TRBJ2-1
clone_size: -
cdr3_length: 12
v_call: TRBV29-1
cdr3_aa: CSALESHNEQFF
cdr3_nt: TGCAGCGCGCTTGAGAGTCACAATGAGCAGTTCTTC

d_call: TRBD1
j_call: TRBJ1-2
clone_size: -
cdr3_length: 15
v_call: TRBV27
cdr3_aa: CASSSRDRGYYGYTF
cdr3_nt: TGTGCCAGCAGTTCCCGGGACAGGGGGTACTATGGCTACACCTTC

d_call: -
j_call: TRBJ1-2
clone_size: -
cdr3_length: 11
v_call: TRBV20-1
cdr3_aa: CSASPNYGYTF
cdr3_nt: TGCAGTGCTAGCCCGAACTATGGCTACACCTTC

d_call: TRBD2
j_call: TRBJ2-2
clone_size: -
cdr3_length: 15
v_call: TRBV28
cdr3_aa: CASERTRANTGELFF
cdr3_nt: TGTGCCAGCGAGAGGACTAGGGCGAACACCGGGGAGCTGTTTTTT

d_call: TRBD1
j_call: TRBJ2-7
clone_size: -
cdr3_length: 15
v_call: TRBV6-5
cdr3_aa: CASSYLGTGQDEQYF
cdr3_nt: TGTGCCAGCAGTTACCTCGGGACAGGGCAGGACGAGCAGTACTTC

d_call: TRBD1
j_call: TRBJ2-1
clone_size: -
cdr3_length: 14
v_call: TRBV5-1
cdr3_aa: CASSLGTGNNEQFF
cdr3_nt: TGCGCCAGCAGCTTGGGGACAGGGAACAATGAGCAGTTCTTC

d_call: TRBD1
j_call: TRBJ1-5
clone_size: -
cdr3_length: 16
v_call: TRBV19
cdr3_aa: CASRGTGARLNQPQHF
cdr3_nt: TGTGCCAGTAGAGGGACAGGGGCCCGCTTAAATCAGCCCCAGCATTTT

d_call: TRBD1
j_call: TRBJ1-2
clone_size: -
cdr3_length: 14
v_call: TRBV11-2
cdr3_aa: CASSFGQGFYGYTF
cdr3_nt: TGTGCCAGCAGCTTCGGACAGGGATTCTATGGCTACACCTTC

d_call: TRBD1
j_call: TRBJ2-2
clone_size: once
cdr3_length: 15
v_call: TRBV7-3
cdr3_aa: CASRIGTGISGELFF
cdr3_nt: TGTGCCAGCAGGATTGGGACAGGGATCTCCGGGGAGCTGTTTTTT

d_call: -
j_call: TRBJ1-6
clone_size: -
cdr3_length: 12
v_call: TRBV5-1
cdr3_aa: CASSSPNSPLHF
cdr3_nt: TGCGCCAGCAGCTCCCCGAATTCACCCCTCCACTTT

d_call: -
j_call: TRBJ2-2
clone_size: once
cdr3_length: 16
v_call: TRBV6-6
cdr3_aa: CASSYSPSRHRWELFF
cdr3_nt: TGTGCCAGCAGTTACTCGCCTAGCCGCCATAGGTGGGAGCTGTTTTTT

d_call: TRBD2
j_call: TRBJ2-3
clone_size: -
cdr3_length: 17
v_call: TRBV5-4
cdr3_aa: CASSPRTSGRITDTQYF
cdr3_nt: TGTGCCAGCAGCCCTCGGACTAGCGGGAGGATAACAGATACGCAGTATTTT

d_call: -
j_call: TRBJ1-1
clone_size: once
cdr3_length: 14
v_call: TRBV28
cdr3_aa: CASSLYLRGKEAFF
cdr3_nt: TGTGCCAGCAGTTTATATCTTCGAGGGAAAGAAGCTTTCTTT

d_call: TRBD2
j_call: TRBJ2-5
clone_size: -
cdr3_length: 12
v_call: TRBV10-3
cdr3_aa: CAAGGAGETQYF
cdr3_nt: TGTGCCGCCGGGGGGGCCGGGGAGACCCAGTACTTC

d_call: -
j_call: TRBJ1-2
clone_size: -
cdr3_length: 17
v_call: TRBV19
cdr3_aa: CASSIWRESGENYGYTF
cdr3_nt: TGTGCCAGTAGTATATGGAGGGAGTCGGGTGAGAACTATGGCTACACCTTC

d_call: TRBD2
j_call: TRBJ2-1
clone_size: -
cdr3_length: 18
v_call: TRBV6-6
cdr3_aa: CASSRYPMGGGANNEQFF
cdr3_nt: TGTGCCAGCAGTCGTTATCCAATGGGCGGGGGGGCTAACAATGAGCAGTTCTTC

d_call: TRBD2
j_call: TRBJ2-2
clone_size: few
cdr3_length: 14
v_call: TRBV7-2
cdr3_aa: CASQGGRRTGELFF
cdr3_nt: TGTGCCAGCCAGGGCGGGAGGAGAACCGGGGAGCTGTTTTTT

d_call: -
j_call: TRBJ1-1
clone_size: -
cdr3_length: 14
v_call: TRBV6-5
cdr3_aa: CASSKGTRGTEAFF
cdr3_nt: TGTGCCAGCAGCAAGGGGACGAGGGGGACTGAAGCTTTCTTT

d_call: -
j_call: TRBJ2-7
clone_size: -
cdr3_length: 13
v_call: TRBV5-4
cdr3_aa: CASSERGGYEQYF
cdr3_nt: TGTGCCAGCAGCGAGCGAGGGGGCTACGAGCAGTACTTC

d_call: -
j_call: TRBJ1-6
clone_size: -
cdr3_length: 16
v_call: TRBV2
cdr3_aa: CASSEAGGPYNSPLHF
cdr3_nt: TGTGCCAGCAGTGAGGCCGGCGGGCCCTATAATTCACCCCTCCACTTT

d_call: TRBD1
j_call: TRBJ2-7
clone_size: -
cdr3_length: 15
v_call: TRBV7-3
cdr3_aa: CASSHLTGSVYEQYF
cdr3_nt: TGTGCCAGCAGCCATTTGACAGGGAGCGTCTACGAGCAGTACTTC

d_call: TRBD1
j_call: TRBJ1-1
clone_size: -
cdr3_length: 14
v_call: TRBV27
cdr3_aa: CASSRDRQNTEAFF
cdr3_nt: TGTGCCAGCAGCCGGGACAGACAGAACACTGAAGCTTTCTTT

d_call: TRBD1
j_call: TRBJ1-6
clone_size: once
cdr3_length: 19
v_call: TRBV7-2
cdr3_aa: CASSHRDRGADRGNSPLHF
cdr3_nt: TGTGCCAGCAGCCACCGGGACAGGGGGGCAGATCGGGGTAATTCACCCCTCCACTTT

d_call: -
j_call: TRBJ1-1
clone_size: -
cdr3_length: 13
v_call: TRBV11-2
cdr3_aa: CASSLEGGTEAFF
cdr3_nt: TGTGCCAGCAGCTTAGAGGGGGGCACTGAAGCTTTCTTT

d_call: -
j_call: TRBJ2-7
clone_size: few
cdr3_length: 13
v_call: TRBV15
cdr3_aa: CATSRPDSYEQYF
cdr3_nt: TGTGCCACCAGCAGACCTGACAGTTACGAGCAGTACTTC

d_call: TRBD1
j_call: TRBJ1-1
clone_size: once
cdr3_length: 15
v_call: TRBV25-1
cdr3_aa: CASSDWTGENTEAFF
cdr3_nt: TGTGCCAGCAGTGATTGGACAGGGGAGAACACTGAAGCTTTCTTT

d_call: TRBD2
j_call: TRBJ2-7
clone_size: many
cdr3_length: 17
v_call: TRBV10-3
cdr3_aa: CAISESVMGLAVYEQYF
cdr3_nt: TGTGCCATCAGTGAGTCGGTGATGGGACTAGCGGTCTACGAGCAGTACTTC

d_call: -
j_call: TRBJ2-3
clone_size: -
cdr3_length: 15
v_call: TRBV5-1
cdr3_aa: CASSLESGSTDTQYF
cdr3_nt: TGCGCCAGCAGCTTGGAGTCAGGGAGCACAGATACGCAGTATTTT

d_call: -
j_call: TRBJ2-1
clone_size: -
cdr3_length: 11
v_call: TRBV19
cdr3_aa: CASEVGLRPFF
cdr3_nt: TGTGCCAGTGAAGTAGGTCTCAGGCCGTTCTTC

d_call: -
j_call: TRBJ1-2
clone_size: -
cdr3_length: 13
v_call: TRBV29-1
cdr3_aa: CSVHHQGMGGYTF
cdr3_nt: TGCAGCGTCCACCACCAGGGGATGGGGGGCTACACCTTC

d_call: -
j_call: TRBJ1-2
clone_size: -
cdr3_length: 13
v_call: TRBV7-3
cdr3_aa: CASSSTPGYGYTF
cdr3_nt: TGTGCCAGCAGTTCAACCCCAGGCTATGGCTACACCTTC

d_call: TRBD1
j_call: TRBJ1-2
clone_size: few
cdr3_length: 14
v_call: TRBV14
cdr3_aa: CASSQGQGYYGYTF
cdr3_nt: TGTGCCAGCAGCCAAGGACAGGGATACTATGGCTACACCTTC